This T cell receptor beta chain originates from a study of T cells after yellow fever vaccination. Study results and caveats: A small share of clonotypes appeared in both CD4 and CD8 compartments. Most clones from primary vaccination were detected again post-booster (about 95% CD4, approximately 90% CD8).

A universal primer site and UMIs were added as TCR cDNA was made by 5'RACE template switching. Each CDR3 protein is one row after TCRdb ran MiXCR on the 5' RACE reads. The table has 300,000 to 350,000 distinct CDR3 sequences, 4% to 5.5% seen once. In germline, CDR1 is MNHNS, CDR2 SASEGT. V was clipped by 1 base and J by 2 bases, with 3 bases between them. The CDR3 extends over 12 amino acids. Points on this clonotype: As yet, its antigen is unknown.

This chain joins TRBV6-1 and TRBJ2-7, with D unclear. Sequenced material: PBMCs, taken 15 days after the yellow fever booster vaccination. The source is a man between 18 and 35 years old who received the YFV17D yellow fever vaccine. DNA of the CDR3: TGTGCCAGCAGTGAAGTACCCTACGAGCAGTACTTC. Protein product: CASSEVPYEQYF.